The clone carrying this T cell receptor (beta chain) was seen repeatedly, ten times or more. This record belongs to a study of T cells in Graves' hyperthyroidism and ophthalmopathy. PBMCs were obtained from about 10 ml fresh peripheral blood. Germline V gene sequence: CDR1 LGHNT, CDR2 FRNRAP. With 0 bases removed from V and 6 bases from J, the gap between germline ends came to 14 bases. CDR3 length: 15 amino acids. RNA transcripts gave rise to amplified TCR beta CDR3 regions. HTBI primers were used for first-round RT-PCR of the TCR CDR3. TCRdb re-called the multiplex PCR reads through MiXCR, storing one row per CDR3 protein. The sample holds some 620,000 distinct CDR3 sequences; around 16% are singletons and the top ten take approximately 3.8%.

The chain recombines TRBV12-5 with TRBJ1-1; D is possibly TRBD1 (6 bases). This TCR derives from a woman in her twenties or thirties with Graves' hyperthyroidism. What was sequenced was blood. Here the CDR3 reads CASGLVLGGQAEAFF. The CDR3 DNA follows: TGTGCTAGTGGTTTGGTACTGGGGGGGCAGGCTGAAGCTTTCTTT.